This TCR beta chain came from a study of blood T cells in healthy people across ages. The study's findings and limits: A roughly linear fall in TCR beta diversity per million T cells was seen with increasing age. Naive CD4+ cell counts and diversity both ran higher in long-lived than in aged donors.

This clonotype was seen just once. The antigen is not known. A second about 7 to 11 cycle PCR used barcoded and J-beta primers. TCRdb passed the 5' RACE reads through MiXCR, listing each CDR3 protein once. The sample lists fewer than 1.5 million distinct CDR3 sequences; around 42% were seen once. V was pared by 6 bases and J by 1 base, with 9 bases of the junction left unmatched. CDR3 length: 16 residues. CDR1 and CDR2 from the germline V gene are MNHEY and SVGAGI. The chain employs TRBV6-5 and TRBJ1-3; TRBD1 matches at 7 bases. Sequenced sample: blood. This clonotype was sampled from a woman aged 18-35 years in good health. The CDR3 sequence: CASSRGTALSGNTIYF. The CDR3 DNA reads TGTGCCAGCAGCCGCGGGACAGCCTTATCTGGAAACACCATATATTTT.